The 21 T cell receptor beta chains given below trace back to one sample, sequenced in a study of T cell responses to AZD1222 COVID-19 vaccine (dated by TCRdb to about 2021). Interpreted using the paper, the time point label stands for: about 28 days (+/-7) after the second vaccine dose. Library construction relied on the immunoSEQ multiplex PCR assay. TCRdb re-hosts the immuneACCESS table, in-frame sequences only. Its copies lack some clones; in the studies checked, an unresolved V gene accounts for under half of them, and the cause for the rest is not known. Within this sample are 65,000 to 90,000 clones, with 85% to 90% of them counted one time only. The ten largest clones add up to over 7.5% of the sample. The sample was peripheral blood, taken 28 days after the second AZD1222 dose. The receptors were gathered from an adult who received the AZD1222 COVID-19 vaccine.

The chain carries TRBV7-9 and TRBJ1-6; weak D call: TRBD1 (5 bases). Germline V gene lookup returns CDR1 SEHNR and CDR2 FQNEAQ (reference sequence). The CDR3 is made up of 13 amino acids. V lost 8 bases, J lost 5 bases, and 10 bases lay in between. CDR3 protein: CASGSTDNSPLHF. The CDR3 coding sequence is TGTGCCAGCGGGTCGACAGATAATTCACCCCTCCACTTT.

The rearrangement joins TRBV5-4 to TRBJ1-1, with a weak D call TRBD1 (5 bases). From germline, CDR1 is SGHNT and CDR2 YYREEE (reference sequence). This CDR3 region has 15 residues. The V and J ends lost 4 bases and 8 bases respectively, with 21 bases between them. DNA of the CDR3: TGTGCCAGCAGCCAAGGATTGACAGCACTTTCGGAAGCTTTCTTT. Translation gives CASSQGLTALSEAFF.

The chain joins TRBV18 to TRBJ1-4; D is uncertain. Germline V gene lookup returns CDR1 KGHSH and CDR2 LQKENI. The V and J ends lost 0 bases and 4 bases respectively, with 12 bases between them. This CDR3 has 16 amino acids. The CDR3 spells CASSPPNAGSNEKLFF. For the CDR3, the DNA is TGTGCCAGCTCACCACCCAACGCAGGCAGTAATGAAAAACTGTTTTTT.

The V call is TRBV10-3, the J call TRBJ2-7, with D hard to call. Germline V gene sequence: CDR1 ENHRY, CDR2 SYGVKD. The CDR3 extends over 14 amino acids. V lost 3 bases and J 2 bases, leaving 11 bases between the germline ends. CDR3 sequence reads: CAISEGLKTYEQYF. The CDR3, as DNA: TGTGCCATCAGTGAAGGCCTAAAGACCTACGAGCAGTACTTC.

This sequence joins TRBV11-3 and TRBJ1-4; D unresolved. The germline CDR1 and CDR2 sequences are SGHNT and YENEEA. The CDR3 has 15 amino acids. Trimming shortened V by 1 base and J by 5 bases, and 11 bases separated the two germline ends. The CDR3 DNA is TGTGCCAGCAGCTTAGGTCCCAGGCCCAATGAAAAACTGTTTTTT. Translated, it gives CASSLGPRPNEKLFF.

The chain joins TRBV19 to TRBJ2-3; D possibly matches TRBD1 or TRBD2 (5 bases each). The CDR3 is 15 amino acids. The V end lost 0 bases, the J end lost 5 bases, and 12 bases lay between the germline ends. CDR1 LNHDA and CDR2 SQIVND come from the germline V gene (reference sequence). The CDR3 coding sequence is TGTGCCAGTAGTATAGATGAGGGGTTGGTAGATACGCAGTATTTT. Amino acids: CASSIDEGLVDTQYF.

As DNA, the CDR3 is TGTGCCAGCAGCTTAGTACAGGGATTGGACTATGGCTACACCTTC. Its translation is CASSLVQGLDYGYTF. This chain uses TRBV11-3 with TRBJ1-2, with TRBD1 as a possible D gene (6 bases). The CDR3 has 15 residues. In germline, CDR1 is SGHNT, CDR2 YENEEA. The V and J ends lost 1 base and 3 bases respectively, with 12 bases between them.

This CDR3 reads CASSRNPYNEQFF. As DNA, the CDR3 is TGTGCCAGCAGTCGGAACCCCTACAATGAGCAGTTCTTC. The chain has TRBV6-5 and TRBJ2-1, with D uncertain. Per germline, CDR1 MNHEY and CDR2 SVGAGI. Trimming left V 5 bases short and J 2 bases short, with 7 bases between. The CDR3 runs to 13 residues.

J is TRBJ1-6 and V is TRBV3-1 (or the pseudogene TRBV3-2), with no clear D. V was clipped by 1 base and J by 5 bases, with 6 bases between them. Germline V gene data show CDR1 as LGHDT and CDR2 as YNNKEL (reference sequence). CDR3 length equals 14 residues. The CDR3 DNA reads as TGTGCCAGCAGCCAAGTTCACAATAATTCACCCCTCCACTTT. Translation gives CASSQVHNNSPLHF.

This chain connects TRBV5-1 to TRBJ2-2; D tentatively reads TRBD1 or TRBD2 (5 bases each). This CDR3 has 18 residues. CDR1 is SGHRS, CDR2 YFSETQ, per germline. The V end lost 0 bases, the J end lost 4 bases, and 19 bases lay between the germline ends. The CDR3 here is CASSLGVRGRTLTGELFF. CDR3 coding DNA: TGCGCCAGCAGCTTGGGGGTTAGGGGACGTACGCTCACCGGGGAGCTGTTTTTT. The complete variable domain, with remaining parts taken from reference TRBV5-1 and TRBJ2-2, reads KAGVTQTPRYLIKTRGQQVTLSCSPISGHRSVSWYQQTPGQGLQFLFEYFSETQRNKGNFPGRFSGRQFSNSRSEMNVSTLELGDSALYLCASSLGVRGRTLTGELFFGEGSRLTVL.

The chain combines TRBV5-1 with TRBJ1-2; TRBD1 might be the D (5 bases). The germline V gene has CDR1 SGHRS and CDR2 YFSETQ. The CDR3 is 14 amino acids. V lost 4 bases, J lost 4 bases, and 14 bases lay in between. CDR3 sequence: CASSQAGNGYGYTF. For the CDR3, the DNA is TGCGCCAGCAGCCAGGCAGGGAATGGCTATGGCTACACCTTC.

The V gene is TRBV7-3, the J gene TRBJ2-3, with D unclear. V lost 5 bases and J lost 4, with 10 bases in between. This CDR3 has 13 residues. Germline CDR1 reads SGHTA; CDR2 reads FQGTGA. The CDR3 DNA reads TGTGCCAGCAGCCCCCCCGCCGCAGATACGCAGTATTTT. Its protein product is CASSPPAADTQYF.

This clone showed up just once. CDR3 nucleotides: TGTGCCAGTAGTCCAGGGACTCAAGCAGCTATTTATGGCTACACCTTC. Encoded protein: CASSPGTQAAIYGYTF. This sequence joins TRBV19 and TRBJ1-2; D might be TRBD1 (5 bases). The CDR3 has 16 residues. Per germline, CDR1 LNHDA and CDR2 SQIVND (reference sequence). V was shortened by 5 bases and J by 5 bases, with 21 bases between the two germline ends.

The rearrangement uses TRBV11-1 and TRBJ2-3; no clear D gene. Trimming pared 8 bases from V and 1 base from J, leaving 10 bases between. The CDR3 consists of 13 residues. Germline CDR1 is SGHAT and CDR2 is FQDESV (reference sequence). The CDR3 region is CASVDGRTDTQYF. Here the CDR3 DNA reads TGTGCCAGCGTCGACGGACGCACAGATACGCAGTATTTT.

This sequence joins TRBV11-2 and TRBJ1-1; D unresolved. Germline CDR1 is SGHAT and CDR2 is FQNNGV. The CDR3 spans 14 residues. V lost 1 base, J lost 4 bases, and 10 bases lay in between. The CDR3 coding sequence is TGTGCCAGCAGCTTAGGTTCCAGTAGCACTGAAGCTTTCTTT. It translates to CASSLGSSSTEAFF.

The chain links TRBV6-2 or TRBV6-3 to TRBJ2-1; perhaps TRBD1 as D (7 bases). CDR3 length: 15 residues. The germline V gene encodes CDR1 MNHEY and CDR2 SVGEGT. Trimming shortened V by 2 bases and J by 3 bases, and 11 bases separated the two germline ends. CDR3 residues: CASSYGQGGYNEQFF. DNA for the CDR3: TGTGCCAGCAGTTACGGGCAGGGGGGCTACAATGAGCAGTTCTTC.

The gene calls are TRBV19 and TRBJ2-6, with TRBD2 identical over 11 bases. CDR1 LNHDA and CDR2 SQIVND come from the germline V gene (reference sequence). The CDR3 sequence is 17 residues long. Germline trimming cut 5 bases from V and 3 bases from J; bases unmatched to any gene: 6. The CDR3 loop reads CASSEVAGGRGANVLTF. CDR3 nucleotide sequence: TGTGCCAGTAGTGAAGTAGCGGGAGGGCGTGGGGCCAACGTCCTGACTTTC.

This clone was counted once. This chain connects TRBV7-8 to TRBJ2-7; TRBD2 matches at 11 bases. The CDR3 extends over 14 amino acids. Germline V gene data show CDR1 as SGHVS and CDR2 as FQNEAQ. V dropped 4 bases and J dropped 2; count of bases not matched to a gene: 1. DNA of the CDR3: TGTGCCAGCAGCTGGGGACTAGCGGCCTACGAGCAGTACGTC. Translating gives CASSWGLAAYEQYV.

In this sample, this clone turned up once. The V gene is TRBV30, the J gene TRBJ2-7, with D possibly called TRBD1 or TRBD2 (5 bases each). CDR3 size: 12 residues. With 6 bases removed from V and 0 bases from J, the gap between germline ends came to 9 bases. The V gene's germline CDR1 is GTSNPN and CDR2 SVGIG (reference sequence). The chain's CDR3 is CACRDGSYEQYF. For the CDR3, the DNA is TGTGCCTGCCGGGACGGCTCCTACGAGCAGTACTTC.

The V gene is TRBV29-1, the J gene TRBJ1-2, with D unclear. Germline V gene lookup returns CDR1 SQVTM and CDR2 ANQGSEA. The V and J ends lost 2 bases and 6 bases respectively, with 13 bases between them. The CDR3 contains 13 residues. Here the CDR3 DNA reads TGCAGCGTTGAACCCGGACTTTTCCATGGCTACACCTTC. Its translation is CSVEPGLFHGYTF.

The chain employs TRBV5-6 and TRBJ2-5; D possibly uses TRBD1 or TRBD2 (7 bases each). V shed 4 bases and J shed 5 bases, with 15 bases lying between them. The germline V gene encodes CDR1 SGHDT and CDR2 YYEEEE. This CDR3 has 14 amino acids. The CDR3 loop is CASSPGRGQETQYF. The CDR3 DNA is TGTGCCAGCAGCCCAGGGAGGGGGCAGGAGACCCAGTACTTC.